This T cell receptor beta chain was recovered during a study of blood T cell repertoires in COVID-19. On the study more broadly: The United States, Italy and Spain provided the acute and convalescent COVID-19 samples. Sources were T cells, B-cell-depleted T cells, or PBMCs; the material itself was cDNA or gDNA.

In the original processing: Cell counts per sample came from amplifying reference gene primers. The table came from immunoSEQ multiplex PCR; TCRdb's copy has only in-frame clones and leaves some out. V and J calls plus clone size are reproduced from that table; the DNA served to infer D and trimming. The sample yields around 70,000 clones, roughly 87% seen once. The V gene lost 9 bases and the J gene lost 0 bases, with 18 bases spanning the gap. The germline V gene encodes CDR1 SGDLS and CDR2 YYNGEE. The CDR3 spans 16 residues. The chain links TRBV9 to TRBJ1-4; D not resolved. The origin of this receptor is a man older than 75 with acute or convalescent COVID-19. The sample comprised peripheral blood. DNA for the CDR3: TGTGCCAATTCTGGGCCAGCGGCCCCAACTAATGAAAAACTGTTTTTT. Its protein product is CANSGPAAPTNEKLFF.